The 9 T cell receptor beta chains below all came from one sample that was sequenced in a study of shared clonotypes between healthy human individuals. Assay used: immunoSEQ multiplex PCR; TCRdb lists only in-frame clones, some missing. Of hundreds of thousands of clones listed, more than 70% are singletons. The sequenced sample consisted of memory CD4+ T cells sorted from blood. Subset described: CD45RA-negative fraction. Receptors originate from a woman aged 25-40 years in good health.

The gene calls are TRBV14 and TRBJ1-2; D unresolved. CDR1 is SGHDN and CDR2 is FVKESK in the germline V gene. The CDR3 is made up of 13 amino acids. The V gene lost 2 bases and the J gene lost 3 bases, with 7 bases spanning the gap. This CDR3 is CASSQTVYYGYTF. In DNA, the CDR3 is TGTGCCAGCAGCCAAACAGTCTACTATGGCTACACCTTC. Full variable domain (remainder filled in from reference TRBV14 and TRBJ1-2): EAGVTQFPSHSVIEKGQTVTLRCDPISGHDNLYWYRRVMGKEIKFLLHFVKESKQDESGMPNNRFLAERTGGTYSTLKVQPAELEDSGVYFCASSQTVYYGYTFGSGTRLTVV.

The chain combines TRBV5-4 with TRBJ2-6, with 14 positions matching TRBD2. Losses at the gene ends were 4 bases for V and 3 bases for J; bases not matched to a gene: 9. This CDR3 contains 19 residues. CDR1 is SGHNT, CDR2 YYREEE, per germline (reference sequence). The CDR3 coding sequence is TGTGCCAGCAGCCCCTCGACTAGCGGGAGGGCAGGTGGGGCCAACGTCCTGACTTTC. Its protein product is CASSPSTSGRAGGANVLTF.

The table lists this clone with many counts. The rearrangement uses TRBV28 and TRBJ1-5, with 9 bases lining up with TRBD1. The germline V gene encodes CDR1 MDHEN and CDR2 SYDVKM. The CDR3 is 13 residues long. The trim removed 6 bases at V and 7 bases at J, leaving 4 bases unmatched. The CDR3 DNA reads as TGTGCCAGCAGGGACAGGGGCCGGCAGCCCCAGCATTTT. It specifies CASRDRGRQPQHF. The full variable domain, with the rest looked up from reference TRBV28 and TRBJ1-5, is DVKVTQSSRYLVKRTGEKVFLECVQDMDHENMFWYRQDPGLGLRLIYFSYDVKMKEKGDIPEGYSVSREKKERFSLILESASTNQTSMYLCASRDRGRQPQHFGDGTRLSIL.

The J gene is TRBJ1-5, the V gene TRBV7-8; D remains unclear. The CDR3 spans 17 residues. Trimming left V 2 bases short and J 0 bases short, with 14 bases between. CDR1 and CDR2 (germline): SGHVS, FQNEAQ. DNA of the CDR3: TGTGCCAGCAGCTTATATTCGGGCCCTGATAGCAATCAGCCCCAGCATTTT. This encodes CASSLYSGPDSNQPQHF.

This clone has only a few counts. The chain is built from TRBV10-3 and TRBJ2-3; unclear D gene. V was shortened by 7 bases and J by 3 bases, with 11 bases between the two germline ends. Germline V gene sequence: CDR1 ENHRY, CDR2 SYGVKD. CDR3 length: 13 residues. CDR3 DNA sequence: TGTGCCATCACGTCGGAGTATACAGATACGCAGTATTTT. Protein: CAITSEYTDTQYF.

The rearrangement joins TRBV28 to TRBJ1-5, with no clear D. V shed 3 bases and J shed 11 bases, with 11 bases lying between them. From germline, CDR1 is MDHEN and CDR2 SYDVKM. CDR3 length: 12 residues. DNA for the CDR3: TGTGCCAGCAGTTTGGTGGGGTCGACCCAGCATTTT. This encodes CASSLVGSTQHF.

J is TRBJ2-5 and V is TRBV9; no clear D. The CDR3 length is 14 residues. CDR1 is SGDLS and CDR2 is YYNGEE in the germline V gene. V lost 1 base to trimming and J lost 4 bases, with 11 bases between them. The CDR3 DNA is TGTGCCAGCAGCGTAAGTAGCTCCACAGAGACCCAGTACTTC. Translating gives CASSVSSSTETQYF. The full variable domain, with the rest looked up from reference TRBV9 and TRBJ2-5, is DSGVTQTPKHLITATGQRVTLRCSPRSGDLSVYWYQQSLDQGLQFLIQYYNGEERAKGNILERFSAQQFPDLHSELNLSSLELGDSALYFCASSVSSSTETQYFGPGTRLLVL.

The CDR3 nucleotides read TGTGCCACCAGCAGAGATTCTGGCGGGAGGGCTGACGAGCAGTACTTC. As protein: CATSRDSGGRADEQYF. V is TRBV15 and J is TRBJ2-7, with 9 positions matching TRBD2. This CDR3 is built from 16 residues. Germline lookup yields CDR1 LNHNV and CDR2 YYDKDF (reference sequence). V was pared by 0 bases and J by 5 bases, with 8 bases of the junction left unmatched.

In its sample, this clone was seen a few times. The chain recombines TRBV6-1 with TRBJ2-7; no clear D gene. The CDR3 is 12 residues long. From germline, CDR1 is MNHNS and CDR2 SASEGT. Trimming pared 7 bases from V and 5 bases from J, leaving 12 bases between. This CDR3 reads CASTNSYHEQYF. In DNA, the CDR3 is TGTGCCAGCACGAACAGCTACCACGAGCAGTACTTC.